This paragraph covers one T cell receptor beta chain sequence. Its antigen remains unidentified. PCR involved 60 Vbeta and 13 Jbeta primers. Method: immunoSEQ multiplex PCR; TCRdb's copy keeps in-frame clones and lacks some. This sample has approximately 120,000 clones; 83% occur once, and the top ten carry approximately 3.6%. This sample is drawn from a study of cytomegalovirus exposure and HLA in healthy donors. The study, taken as a whole, reports: The presence/absence work took it that sequencing depth was about the same across donors. Data from an earlier analysis indicated that most TCR beta V segments were productive either about 90% or about 30% of the time. Later work showed greater clonal expansion in HLA-associated TCR beta chains than in equally common others.

Germline CDR1 reads SEHNR; CDR2 reads FQNEAQ (reference sequence). V lost 5 bases to trimming and J lost 7 bases, with 9 bases between them. There are 11 residues in the CDR3. The gene calls are TRBV7-9 and TRBJ2-7, with D possibly TRBD2 on 6 matching bases. Sequences were obtained from PBMCs. The sequence was collected from a woman aged 40 to 50 in good health and CMV-seropositive. This CDR3 reads CASSGGWEQYF. The DNA of the CDR3 is TGTGCCAGCAGCGGGGGGTGGGAGCAGTACTTC. The variable domain in full, with the rest retrieved from reference TRBV7-9 and TRBJ2-7, is DTGVSQNPRHKITKRGQNVTFRCDPISEHNRLYWYRQTLGQGPEFLTYFQNEAQLEKSRLLSDRFSAERPKGSFSTLEIQRTEQGDSAMYLCASSGGWEQYFGPGTRLTVT.